A single sample is the source of the 30 T cell receptor beta chains below, sequenced in a study. TCRdb processed the 5' RACE reads anew with MiXCR; each CDR3 protein has one entry. Of fewer than 60,000 distinct CDR3 sequences listed, around 28% are singletons. The sequencing input was naive CD4+ T cells sorted from blood. Subset denoted: naive CD4+ T cells, CD4+CD45RA+CD25-. These receptor sequences come from a female donor with breast cancer.

This clonotype came up a few times. The chain joins TRBV10-3 to TRBJ2-2; the D gene is possibly TRBD2 (6 bases). CDR1 and CDR2 from the germline V gene are ENHRY and SYGVKD. CDR3 length equals 15 residues. The V gene lost 6 bases and the J gene lost 1 base, with 12 bases spanning the gap. The CDR3: CAIRSSEMNTGELFF. The CDR3 nucleotides read TGTGCCATCAGGTCTAGCGAAATGAACACCGGGGAGCTGTTTTTT.

The chain links TRBV7-3 to TRBJ2-3, with D possibly being TRBD1 or TRBD2 (5 bases each). The CDR3 runs to 15 residues. The germline V gene has CDR1 SGHTA and CDR2 FQGTGA. The ends were cut back, 2 bases at V and 4 bases at J, with 13 bases in the middle. CDR3 sequence (DNA): TGTGCCAGCAGCTTAGGGCAGGGAGTGGCAGATACGCAGTATTTT. Protein sequence: CASSLGQGVADTQYF.

About this clonotype itself: This may be a read error: a much more frequent sequence differs by one nucleotide. This CDR3 is CASSYAFASTGGEQFF. CDR3 coding DNA: TGTGCCAGCAGTTACGCTTTTGCTAGCACCGGGGGTGAGCAGTTCTTC. This sequence joins TRBV6-2 or TRBV6-3 and TRBJ2-1; maybe TRBD2 (6 bases). V was trimmed by 2 bases and J by 9 bases, leaving 20 bases between them. Germline V gene data show CDR1 as MNHEY and CDR2 as SVGEGT. The CDR3 covers 16 residues.

The table lists this clonotype with a few counts. The V and J genes are TRBV30 and TRBJ1-1; 7 bases agree with TRBD1. Losses at the gene ends were 3 bases for V and 3 bases for J; bases not matched to a gene: 4. This CDR3 is 13 amino acids long. Germline-derived CDR1 and CDR2 are GTSNPN and SVGIG (reference sequence). The CDR3 DNA follows: TGTGCCTGGAGCGTTACAGGGGACACTGAAGCTTTCTTT. As protein: CAWSVTGDTEAFF.

This clonotype was seen more than once but under ten times. This chain connects TRBV7-3 to TRBJ2-1; tentative D call: TRBD1 (5 bases). Germline V CDR1 and CDR2: SGHTA, FQGTGA. Between the trimmed V and J ends, which lost 2 bases and 7 bases, there was a span of 12 bases. This CDR3 spans 14 amino acids. CDR3 DNA: TGTGCCAGCAGCTTACCGGGTCCAGGGAATGAGCAGTTCTTC. It yields the protein CASSLPGPGNEQFF.

This clonotype was counted only a few times. The chain couples TRBV28 to TRBJ1-5; the D gene is possibly TRBD1 (5 bases). Trimming cost V 6 bases and J 3 bases, with 21 bases left between them. The length of the CDR3 is 17 residues. From germline, CDR1 is MDHEN and CDR2 SYDVKM. The CDR3 spells CASSPPEGGGYNQPQHF. The CDR3 DNA reads as TGTGCCAGCAGCCCCCCCGAGGGTGGGGGATACAATCAGCCCCAGCATTTT.

The chain uses TRBV7-2 and TRBJ2-5; 8 nucleotides line up with TRBD1. CDR3 size: 17 residues. V was clipped by 2 bases and J by 5 bases; unmatched bases: 13. Germline CDR1 SGHTA, CDR2 FQGNSA. The CDR3 DNA reads TGTGCCAGCAGCTTATTTGCAGGTGGACAGGGATGGGAGACCCAGTACTTC. Protein sequence: CASSLFAGGQGWETQYF.

This clonotype appeared a single time. A much larger clone lies a single base off, so this may be a read error. CDR3 sequence reads: CASSSGRLTGGRGYTF. The DNA of the CDR3 is TGTGCCAGCAGCTCAGGCCGGTTGACCGGGGGCCGAGGCTACACCTTC. This chain joins TRBV7-9 and TRBJ1-2; TRBD1 might be the D (6 bases). This CDR3 has 16 residues. Trimming took off 4 bases at V and 8 bases at J, with 23 bases between the two ends. In germline, CDR1 is SEHNR, CDR2 FQNEAQ (reference sequence).

The V gene is TRBV12-3 or TRBV12-4, the J gene TRBJ2-1; 9 bases align to TRBD1. The CDR3 length is 12 residues. The ends lost 8 bases at V and 4 bases at J; junction bases unmatched: 0. The CDR3 here is CASGTGYNEQFF. CDR3 bases: TGTGCCAGCGGGACAGGGTACAATGAGCAGTTCTTC.

This clonotype was seen more than once but under ten times. The chain uses TRBV7-9 and TRBJ1-1; a weak D match, TRBD1 (5 bases). Germline V gives CDR1 SEHNR, CDR2 FQNEAQ (reference sequence). Trimming stripped 2 bases from V and 2 bases from J, with 12 bases between. The CDR3 totals 15 residues. CDR3 sequence reads: CASSLTAGANTEAFF. The CDR3 nucleotides read TGTGCCAGCAGCTTAACGGCCGGGGCTAACACTGAAGCTTTCTTT.

The rearrangement links TRBV5-1 to TRBJ2-2, with D uncertain. The CDR3 contains 14 residues. Germline loops: CDR1 SGHRS, CDR2 YFSETQ. V lost 0 bases and J lost 1, with 4 bases in between. In DNA, the CDR3 is TGCGCCAGCAGCTTGGTGTGGAACACCGGGGAGCTGTTTTTT. Residues: CASSLVWNTGELFF.

There are a few counts of this clonotype. The chain has TRBV29-1 and TRBJ2-1, with no clear D. The CDR3 sequence is 15 residues long. Between the trimmed V and J ends, which lost 6 bases and 2 bases, there was a span of 17 bases. Looked up from germline, CDR1 is SQVTM and CDR2 is ANQGSEA. The CDR3 reads CSVPVRSSAYNEQFF. The CDR3 nucleotides are TGCAGCGTCCCCGTTAGAAGCAGTGCCTACAATGAGCAGTTCTTC.

About this clonotype: Just one base apart from a much larger clone, this may be a read error. The CDR3 coding sequence is TGCGCCAGCAGCTTCCGCCCCAAAACGGTAGCCGATGAGCAGTTCTTC. Its protein product is CASSFRPKTVADEQFF. The chain uses TRBV5-1 and TRBJ2-1; no clear D. From germline, CDR1 is SGHRS and CDR2 YFSETQ. This CDR3 is 16 amino acids long. Trimming removed 2 bases from V and 8 bases from J, with 20 bases in between. The complete variable domain, with remaining parts taken from reference TRBV5-1 and TRBJ2-1, reads KAGVTQTPRYLIKTRGQQVTLSCSPISGHRSVSWYQQTPGQGLQFLFEYFSETQRNKGNFPGRFSGRQFSNSRSEMNVSTLELGDSALYLCASSFRPKTVADEQFFGPGTRLTVL.

The DNA for the CDR3 is TGTGCGGGACAGGGTGACACCGGGGAGCTGTTTTTT. Its translation is CAGQGDTGELFF. The gene calls are TRBV12-3 or TRBV12-4 and TRBJ2-2, with 9 nucleotides matching TRBD1. The CDR3 spans 12 residues.

This clonotype was detected a few times. The chain carries TRBV7-3 and TRBJ2-6; D is ambiguous. Germline assignment: CDR1 SGHTA and CDR2 FQGTGA. With 5 bases removed from V and 2 bases from J, the gap between germline ends came to 4 bases. This CDR3 is 13 amino acids long. DNA for the CDR3: TGTGCCAGCAGCCGCCCTGGGGCCAACGTCCTGACTTTC. Its protein product is CASSRPGANVLTF.

V is TRBV7-2 and J is TRBJ2-3, with 10 positions matching TRBD2. After removal of 7 bases from V and 15 bases from J, the junction contained 13 bases not matched to a gene. Looked up from germline, CDR1 is SGHTA and CDR2 is FQGNSA. The CDR3 has 13 amino acids. The CDR3 bases are TGTGCCAGCACCAAAGGGAGCGGGGGGGCGGGATATTTT. Translation gives CASTKGSGGAGYF.

Many counts were recorded for this clonotype. V and J are TRBV5-1 and TRBJ1-1; D is perhaps TRBD1 (5 bases). Germline CDR1 and CDR2: SGHRS and YFSETQ. V was shortened by 0 bases and J by 8 bases, with 20 bases between the two germline ends. The CDR3 is made up of 16 amino acids. The CDR3 DNA reads as TGCGCCAGCAGCTTGGACCGTCGGGACGGGGGTTTGGAAGCTTTCTTT. This encodes CASSLDRRDGGLEAFF.

This clonotype came up a few times. This sequence joins TRBV12-3 or TRBV12-4 and TRBJ1-2; D is unclear. The V gene lost 3 bases and the J gene lost 6 bases, with 20 bases spanning the gap. The CDR3 spans 16 residues. DNA for the CDR3: TGTGCCAGCAGTTTCACTTGGGGTGATCTCCGGAATGGCTACACCTTC. This translates into CASSFTWGDLRNGYTF.

J is TRBJ2-1 and V is TRBV6-1; maybe TRBD2 (5 bases). Germline V gene lookup returns CDR1 MNHNS and CDR2 SASEGT. The CDR3 consists of 12 residues. Trimming shortened V by 4 bases and J by 5 bases, and 6 bases separated the two germline ends. The DNA for the CDR3 is TGTGCCAGCAGTGGGGGAGACAATGAGCAGTTCTTC. The encoded protein is CASSGGDNEQFF.

The rearrangement uses TRBV25-1 and TRBJ2-2; possibly TRBD1 for D (6 bases). The CDR3 runs to 14 residues. V gave up 4 bases and J gave up 5 bases, with 11 bases separating them. From germline, CDR1 is MGHDK and CDR2 SYGVNS. CDR3: CASSGTGRTGELFF. In nucleotides, the CDR3 is TGTGCCAGCAGTGGCACAGGGCGGACCGGGGAGCTGTTTTTT.

There are a few counts of this clonotype. The chain links TRBV29-1 to TRBJ2-7; D tentatively fits TRBD1 or TRBD2 (6 bases each). The germline V and J ends were trimmed by 8 bases and 4 bases, with 18 bases remaining between them. Germline V lookup: CDR1 SQVTM, CDR2 ANQGSEA. CDR3 length: 13 amino acids. In DNA form, the CDR3 reads TGCAGCAATAAGGGGGACTCCGGATACGAGCAGTACTTC. Protein product: CSNKGDSGYEQYF.

This clonotype was seen ten or more times. V is TRBV6-5 and J is TRBJ2-1, with 10 bases aligning to TRBD2. Trimming took 4 bases from V and 4 from J; bases not matched to a gene: 7. Germline-derived CDR1 and CDR2 are MNHEY and SVGAGI. The CDR3 has 16 residues. The CDR3 reads CASSLTGTSVYNEQFF. In DNA, the CDR3 is TGTGCCAGCAGTTTAACCGGGACTAGCGTTTACAATGAGCAGTTCTTC.

This clonotype showed up just a few times. The chain links TRBV5-1 to TRBJ2-3; D is uncertain. CDR3 length: 15 amino acids. Trimming left V 0 bases short and J 8 bases short, with 16 bases between. Germline V gives CDR1 SGHRS, CDR2 YFSETQ. The CDR3 region is CASSLVTLDIGTQYF. DNA of the CDR3: TGCGCCAGCAGCTTGGTAACCCTAGATATAGGTACGCAGTATTTT.

The chain employs TRBV7-9 and TRBJ2-3, with 8 bases fitting TRBD2. The CDR3 is 15 residues long. Germline assignment: CDR1 SEHNR and CDR2 FQNEAQ (reference sequence). V shed 3 bases, J shed 1 base, and the junction held 3 bases outside the gene matches. CDR3 coding DNA: TGTGCCAGCAGCTTTAGCGGGGACGGCACAGATACGCAGTATTTT. Its protein is CASSFSGDGTDTQYF.

Here the CDR3 reads CASSLRQGAYNEQFF. CDR3 DNA: TGTGCCAGCAGCTTAAGACAGGGGGCCTACAATGAGCAGTTCTTC. The J gene is TRBJ2-1, the V gene TRBV7-9; 9 bases match TRBD1. CDR3 length: 15 residues. The germline V gene has CDR1 SEHNR and CDR2 FQNEAQ (reference sequence). Trimming took 2 bases from V and 2 from J; bases not matched to a gene: 1.

The V call is TRBV7-2, the J call TRBJ1-3; D is undetermined. Trimming shortened V by 5 bases and J by 4 bases, and 18 bases separated the two germline ends. There are 16 residues in the CDR3. Per the germline V gene, CDR1 is SGHTA and CDR2 is FQGNSA. The CDR3 region has the DNA TGTGCCAGCAGCCCGATGGGCCCTACTCTGGGAAACACCATATATTTT. Translated, it gives CASSPMGPTLGNTIYF.

The table lists this clonotype with many counts. The gene calls are TRBV7-2 and TRBJ2-7; 8 nucleotides align to TRBD1. The J segment lost 5 bases and the V segment lost 4 bases, leaving 7 bases of the junction unmatched. Germline values: CDR1 SGHTA, CDR2 FQGNSA. The CDR3 is 14 residues long. CDR3: CASSSRQGADEQYF. CDR3 bases: TGTGCCAGCAGCTCCCGGCAGGGGGCCGACGAGCAGTACTTC. Based on the CDR3 plus reference TRBV7-2 and TRBJ2-7, the full variable domain is GAGVSQSPSNKVTEKGKDVELRCDPISGHTALYWYRQSLGQGLEFLIYFQGNSAPDKSGLPSDRFSAERTGGSVSTLTIQRTQQEDSAVYLCASSSRQGADEQYFGPGTRLTVT.

The chain employs TRBV7-8 and TRBJ2-1; 14 nucleotides align to TRBD2. This CDR3 is 17 amino acids long. The trim removed 4 bases at V and 6 bases at J, leaving 8 bases unmatched. Germline values: CDR1 SGHVS, CDR2 FQNEAQ. CDR3 protein: CASSSVTGTSGGNEQFF. The CDR3 DNA reads as TGTGCCAGCAGCTCTGTAACCGGGACTAGCGGGGGCAATGAGCAGTTCTTC.

On this clonotype: This may arise from a read error, as a much more abundant clone is one base away. Likely a read error: the CDR3 ends without its conserved phenylalanine or tryptophan. The rearrangement joins TRBV30 to TRBJ2-5; the D is unclear. Trimming left V 3 bases short and J 10 bases short, with 15 bases between. This CDR3 is built from 12 residues. The V gene's germline CDR1 is GTSNPN and CDR2 SVGIG (reference sequence). The CDR3 loop reads CAWSRARSDQYI. DNA for the CDR3: TGTGCCTGGAGCCGGGCCCGGAGTGACCAGTACATC.

This clonotype has only a few counts. This sequence joins TRBV20-1 and TRBJ1-1, with D possibly being TRBD1 (5 bases). CDR1 DFQATT and CDR2 SNEGSKA come from the germline V gene (reference sequence). V lost 6 bases to trimming and J lost 4 bases, with 12 bases between them. The CDR3 has 12 amino acids. The CDR3 bases are TGCAGTGCAGGGCGGGGGGGCACTGAAGCTTTCTTT. Its translation: CSAGRGGTEAFF.